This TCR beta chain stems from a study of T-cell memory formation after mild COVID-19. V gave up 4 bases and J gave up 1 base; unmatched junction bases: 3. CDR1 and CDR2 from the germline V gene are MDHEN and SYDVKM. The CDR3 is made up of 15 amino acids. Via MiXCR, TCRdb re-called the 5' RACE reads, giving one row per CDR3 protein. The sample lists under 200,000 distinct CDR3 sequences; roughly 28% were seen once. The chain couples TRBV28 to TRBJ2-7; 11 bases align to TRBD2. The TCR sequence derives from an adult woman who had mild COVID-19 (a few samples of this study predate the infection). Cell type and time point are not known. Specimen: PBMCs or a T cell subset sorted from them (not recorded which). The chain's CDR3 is CASSSTSGISYEQYF. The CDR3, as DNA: TGTGCCAGCAGTTCGACTAGCGGGATTTCCTACGAGCAGTACTTC.